The 27 T cell receptor beta chains given below trace back to one sample, sequenced in a study of blood T cell repertoires in COVID-19. The method was immunoSEQ multiplex PCR; TCRdb's version includes in-frame clones alone and lacks a portion of them. The repertoire holds approximately 330,000 clones, with approximately 88% as singletons. Sequenced material: peripheral blood. These receptors originate from a man aged 30 to 45 with COVID-19, enrolled during active disease.

The J gene is TRBJ1-2, the V gene TRBV18, with 7 bases fitting TRBD1. V trimming: 0 bases; J trimming: 2 bases; junction bases outside the gene matches: 9. Germline CDR1 and CDR2: KGHSH and LQKENI. The CDR3 is made up of 17 amino acids. The CDR3 sequence: CASSPPGTGVSNYGYTF. Written as DNA, the CDR3 is TGTGCCAGCTCACCACCTGGAACAGGGGTGTCCAACTATGGCTACACCTTC. The full variable domain, its missing parts supplied by reference TRBV18 and TRBJ1-2, is NAGVMQNPRHLVRRRGQEARLRCSPMKGHSHVYWYRQLPEEGLKFMVYLQKENIIDESGMPKERFSAEFPKEGPSILRIQQVVRGDSAAYFCASSPPGTGVSNYGYTFGSGTRLTVV.

This sequence joins TRBV6-5 and TRBJ2-7, with TRBD1 as a possible D gene (7 bases). The CDR3 consists of 16 residues. The germline V and J ends were trimmed by 0 bases and 7 bases, with 19 bases remaining between them. CDR1 is MNHEY and CDR2 is SVGAGI in the germline V gene. The CDR3 reads CASSYSSQGGRGEQYF. CDR3 bases: TGTGCCAGCAGTTACTCGAGTCAGGGGGGCCGGGGAGAGCAGTACTTC.

The V and J genes are TRBV19 and TRBJ1-5; 11 bases match TRBD1. Germline CDR1 is LNHDA and CDR2 is SQIVND (reference sequence). The CDR3 loop spans 18 amino acids. V lost 7 bases to trimming and J lost 5 bases; unmatched junction nucleotides: 16. CDR3 loop: CASTNLRGQGAVYQPQHF. The DNA of the CDR3 is TGTGCCAGTACCAACCTGAGAGGACAGGGGGCCGTATATCAGCCCCAGCATTTT.

The chain combines TRBV2 with TRBJ2-1; possible D gene TRBD2, 5 bases. Per the germline V gene, CDR1 is SNHLY and CDR2 is FYNNEI. The CDR3 spans 15 residues. The ends were cut back, 5 bases at V and 7 bases at J, with 18 bases in the middle. The CDR3 sequence is CASSPERASSNEQFF. In DNA, the CDR3 is TGTGCCAGCAGTCCGGAGAGGGCGAGCTCAAATGAGCAGTTCTTC.

The chain links TRBV5-4 to TRBJ2-7, with 11 bases fitting TRBD2. The CDR3 spans 16 residues. After removal of 4 bases from V and 4 bases from J, the junction contained 10 bases not matched to a gene. Germline V CDR1 and CDR2: SGHNT, YYREEE (reference sequence). CDR3 sequence (DNA): TGTGCCAGCAGCCCGAAAGCTAGCGGGGGGAGATACGAGCAGTACTTC. As protein: CASSPKASGGRYEQYF.

This rearrangement joins TRBV6-2 or TRBV6-3 to TRBJ2-6, with 7 bases identical to TRBD1. After removal of 2 bases from V and 4 bases from J, the junction contained 8 bases not matched to a gene. Looked up from germline, CDR1 is MNHEY and CDR2 is SVGEGT. The CDR3 covers 17 residues. As DNA, the CDR3 is TGTGCCAGCAGTTACCCGATAGACAGGGAAGGGGCCAACGTCCTGACTTTC. Protein: CASSYPIDREGANVLTF.

V and J are TRBV5-4 and TRBJ2-3; 10 nucleotides agree with TRBD2. After removal of 0 bases from V and 10 bases from J, the junction contained 11 bases not matched to a gene. Per the germline V gene, CDR1 is SGHNT and CDR2 is YYREEE (reference sequence). The CDR3 consists of 16 residues. CDR3 sequence (DNA): TGTGCCAGCAGCTTGGGCGGTAGCCTAGCGGGGGTGGCGCAGTATTTT. Translating it yields CASSLGGSLAGVAQYF.

This chain joins TRBV7-8 and TRBJ1-3; D is possibly TRBD1 (5 bases). From germline, CDR1 is SGHVS and CDR2 FQNEAQ. The CDR3 totals 12 residues. V gave up 5 bases and J gave up 7 bases, with 9 bases separating them. The CDR3 bases are TGTGCCAGCAGCCAGGGACTCAACACCATATATTTT. This translates into CASSQGLNTIYF.

This chain connects TRBV19 to TRBJ1-3; perhaps TRBD1 as D (6 bases). Per the germline V gene, CDR1 is LNHDA and CDR2 is SQIVND (reference sequence). V lost 2 bases to trimming and J lost 2 bases, with 10 bases between them. The CDR3 extends over 15 amino acids. The CDR3 DNA sequence: TGTGCCAGTAGTATAAGGGGGAGGGCTGGAAACACCATATATTTT. Protein product: CASSIRGRAGNTIYF. The variable domain in full, completed from reference TRBV19 and TRBJ1-3, reads DGGITQSPKYLFRKEGQNVTLSCEQNLNHDAMYWYRQDPGQGLRLIYYSQIVNDFQKGDIAEGYSVSREKKESFPLTVTSAQKNPTAFYLCASSIRGRAGNTIYFGEGSWLTVV.

This chain links TRBV24-1 with TRBJ1-2; a weak D match, TRBD1 (5 bases). This CDR3 has 12 residues. V was trimmed by 4 bases and J by 4 bases, leaving 6 bases between them. CDR1 is KGHDR, CDR2 SFDVKD, per germline. Here the CDR3 DNA reads TGTGCCACCAGTGAGGGGCCCTATGGCTACACCTTC. It translates to CATSEGPYGYTF.

The chain recombines TRBV7-2 with TRBJ2-5, with D perhaps matching TRBD1 (5 bases). This CDR3 is built from 13 residues. The V gene's germline CDR1 is SGHTA and CDR2 FQGNSA. V lost 3 bases and J 9 bases, leaving 14 bases between the germline ends. In DNA form, the CDR3 reads TGTGCCAGCAGCTTCCAGGGCGCGTGGTCCCAGTACTTC. The encoded protein is CASSFQGAWSQYF.

The chain has TRBV24-1 and TRBJ2-7; 11 nucleotides match TRBD1. Germline loops: CDR1 KGHDR, CDR2 SFDVKD. The junction had 2 bases not matched to a gene; V was cut back by 0 bases and J by 5 bases. CDR3 length equals 15 residues. The CDR3 nucleotides read TGTGCCACCAGTGATTTGTCGGACAGGGGGCACGAGCAGTACTTC. Translating gives CATSDLSDRGHEQYF.

The chain carries TRBV6-2 or TRBV6-3 and TRBJ2-5, with D tentatively TRBD1 (9 bases). The germline gives CDR1 MNHEY, CDR2 SVGEGT. V gave up 5 bases and J gave up 4 bases, with 20 bases separating them. The CDR3 contains 16 residues. DNA of the CDR3: TGTGCCAGCAGTCCGAGGACAGGGGCGGGAGGAGAGACCCAGTACTTC. Translated: CASSPRTGAGGETQYF.

A few counts support this clone. The chain combines TRBV7-6 with TRBJ1-1, with 8 bases that match TRBD1. The CDR3 consists of 16 residues. CDR1 and CDR2 (germline): SGHVS, FNYEAQ. The V gene end was trimmed by 5 bases and the J gene end by 0 bases; junction bases not matched to a gene: 8. CDR3 coding DNA: TGTGCCAGCAGCACCTTAAGGGGACAGGTGAACACTGAAGCTTTCTTT. This sequence encodes CASSTLRGQVNTEAFF.

The chain uses TRBV18 and TRBJ2-5, with 8 bases matching TRBD1. The V gene's germline CDR1 is KGHSH and CDR2 LQKENI. Trimming at V came to 6 bases and at J to 1 base, leaving 4 bases not matched to a gene. The CDR3 sequence is 14 residues long. CDR3 in DNA: TGTGCCAGCTCCCGGACAGGGCCCCAAGAGACCCAGTACTTC. It is translated as CASSRTGPQETQYF.

J is TRBJ2-1 and V is TRBV11-3, with a tentative D call TRBD2 (5 bases). CDR1 is SGHNT, CDR2 YENEEA, per germline. Trimming left V 8 bases short and J 0 bases short, with 8 bases between. The CDR3 has 13 amino acids. The DNA for the CDR3 is TGTGCCAGCGCTGGGAGCTCCTACAATGAGCAGTTCTTC. This codes for CASAGSSYNEQFF.

This clone showed up just once. This chain joins TRBV10-3 and TRBJ2-1; 7 bases are a match to TRBD1. V gave up 2 bases and J gave up 3 bases; unmatched junction bases: 7. Germline loops: CDR1 ENHRY, CDR2 SYGVKD. The CDR3 length is 16 residues. Written as DNA, the CDR3 is TGTGCCATCAGTGAGCAATGGACAGGTGGCTACAATGAGCAGTTCTTC. Its translation: CAISEQWTGGYNEQFF.

There are a few counts of this clone. The chain combines TRBV6-2 or TRBV6-3 with TRBJ2-1; 8 positions match TRBD2. CDR1 is MNHEY, CDR2 SVGEGT, per germline. The CDR3 sequence is 18 residues long. The J segment lost 1 base and the V segment lost 0 bases, leaving 8 bases of the junction unmatched. CDR3 in amino acids: CASSYSRSGGSSYNEQFF. Here the CDR3 DNA reads TGTGCCAGCAGTTACTCCCGGAGCGGGGGATCATCCTACAATGAGCAGTTCTTC.

This clone came up a few times. The rearrangement uses TRBV25-1 and TRBJ1-1; D unclear. CDR1 MGHDK and CDR2 SYGVNS come from the germline V gene. The CDR3 length is 14 residues. The ends were cut back, 2 bases at V and 4 bases at J, with 11 bases in the middle. CDR3 coding DNA: TGTGCCAGCAGTGAAGACTATGTCCTCACTGAAGCTTTCTTT. It yields the protein CASSEDYVLTEAFF.

In this sample, this clone turned up a few times. The J gene is TRBJ2-7, the V gene TRBV10-2, with 8 bases matching TRBD1. CDR1 and CDR2 from the germline V gene are WSHSY and SAAADI. V lost 6 bases to trimming and J lost 3 bases; unmatched junction nucleotides: 7. The CDR3 is 14 residues long. This CDR3 reads CASRVDRGYYEQYF. CDR3 bases: TGCGCCAGCAGAGTAGACAGGGGATACTACGAGCAGTACTTC.

The count of this clone is one. This chain joins TRBV7-9 and TRBJ1-4, with D maybe TRBD1 (6 bases). The CDR3 totals 17 residues. V was clipped by 6 bases and J by 0 bases, with 17 bases between them. In germline, CDR1 is SEHNR, CDR2 FQNEAQ (reference sequence). The CDR3 loop is CASRHLGGLPTNEKLFF. The CDR3 region has the DNA TGTGCCAGCAGACATCTCGGGGGGCTCCCAACTAATGAAAAACTGTTTTTT.

The chain uses TRBV30 and TRBJ1-6; no reliable D call. V lost 2 bases and J 15 bases, leaving 11 bases between the germline ends. There are 11 residues in the CDR3. The germline V gene has CDR1 GTSNPN and CDR2 SVGIG (reference sequence). CDR3 protein: CAWSLSKLLHF. CDR3 nucleotide sequence: TGTGCCTGGAGTCTGAGTAAACTCCTCCACTTT.

As DNA, the CDR3 is TGTGCCAGCAGTTTCATGAGGGGGTCGCGGGGGGACGCGCCCCCAGATACGCAGTATTTT. Translating gives CASSFMRGSRGDAPPDTQYF. V is TRBV28 and J is TRBJ2-3; 8 bases line up with TRBD2. The CDR3 is 20 residues long. Germline-derived CDR1 and CDR2 are MDHEN and SYDVKM. V lost 3 bases and J lost 4; bases outside the gene matches: 21.

A single count supports this clone. This chain connects TRBV2 to TRBJ2-7, with TRBD1 identical over 10 bases. The CDR3 covers 15 residues. With V trimmed by 6 bases and J by 2 bases, 7 bases remained unmatched. The germline CDR1 and CDR2 sequences are SNHLY and FYNNEI. The CDR3 DNA sequence: TGTGCCAGCAGCGTTGGGACAGGGGACACCTACGAGCAGTACTTC. Amino acids: CASSVGTGDTYEQYF.

On this clone itself: The junction departs from germline at one end; a sequencing error may be responsible. The J gene is TRBJ1-1, the V gene TRBV6-4; 7 bases align to TRBD1. Germline CDR1 and CDR2: MRHNA and SNTAGT. This CDR3 spans 15 amino acids. CDR3 bases: TGTGCCAGCAGTCCACAAGGACAGGCCCCGACTGAGGCTTTCTTT. It encodes CASSPQGQAPTEAFF.

The J gene is TRBJ2-1, the V gene TRBV2; TRBD1 is a possible D gene (5 bases). This CDR3 has 15 residues. V was shortened by 2 bases and J by 3 bases, with 11 bases between the two germline ends. Germline loops: CDR1 SNHLY, CDR2 FYNNEI. The CDR3 nucleotides are TGTGCCAGCAGTGAATCTAGGGGTAACTACAATGAGCAGTTCTTC. Protein product: CASSESRGNYNEQFF.

The CDR3 coding sequence is TGTGCCATCAGTGCGGGACAGGGAGGTGGCACCGGGGAGCTGTTTTTT. It yields the protein CAISAGQGGGTGELFF. This chain joins TRBV10-3 and TRBJ2-2; 9 bases are a match to TRBD1. CDR1 ENHRY and CDR2 SYGVKD come from the germline V gene. The CDR3 is made up of 16 amino acids. The ends lost 4 bases at V and 4 bases at J; junction bases unmatched: 7.